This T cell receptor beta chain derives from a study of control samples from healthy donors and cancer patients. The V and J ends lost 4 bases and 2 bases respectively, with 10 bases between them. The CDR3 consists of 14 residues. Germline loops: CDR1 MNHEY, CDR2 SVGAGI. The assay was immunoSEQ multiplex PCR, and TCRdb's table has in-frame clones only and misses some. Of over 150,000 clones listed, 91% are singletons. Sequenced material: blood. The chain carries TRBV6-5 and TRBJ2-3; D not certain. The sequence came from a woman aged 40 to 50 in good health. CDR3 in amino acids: CASSSGRLTDTQYF. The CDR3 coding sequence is TGTGCCAGCAGTTCCGGGCGTCTCACAGATACGCAGTATTTT.